These 14 T cell receptor beta chains were sequenced from one sample in a study of blood T cell repertoires in COVID-19. Here immunoSEQ multiplex PCR was the method, and the copy in TCRdb shows in-frame clones only, minus some. The top ten clones hold 7% to 10% of a sample with some 30,000 clones, 90% of them seen once. Material: peripheral blood. These receptors were obtained from a man between 65 and 85 years old with active or convalescent COVID-19.

The rearrangement uses TRBV3-1 (or the pseudogene TRBV3-2) and TRBJ1-2, with unresolved D. This CDR3 has 14 amino acids. V dropped 1 base and J dropped 4 bases, with 10 bases sitting between them. CDR1 is LGHDT, CDR2 YNNKEL, per germline (reference sequence). CDR3 residues: CASSQVLATYGYTF. As DNA, the CDR3 is TGTGCCAGCAGCCAAGTATTGGCAACCTATGGCTACACCTTC.

V usage is TRBV27 and J usage is TRBJ1-2; tentatively, D is TRBD1 (6 bases). The V gene's germline CDR1 is MNHEY and CDR2 SMNVEV (reference sequence). V was pared by 5 bases and J by 8 bases, with 21 bases between. The CDR3 sequence is 15 residues long. In nucleotides, the CDR3 is TGTGCCAGCAGTGGACAGCCTAACTATGTATGGGGCTACACCTTC. This codes for CASSGQPNYVWGYTF.

The chain recombines TRBV29-1 with TRBJ2-2, with 8 bases matching TRBD2. Trimming at V came to 6 bases and at J to 2 bases, leaving 5 bases not matched to a gene. The germline CDR1 and CDR2 sequences are SQVTM and ANQGSEA. This CDR3 comprises 14 residues. CDR3 DNA: TGCAGCGTAGGACTAGCAGTAAACACCGGGGAGCTGTTTTTT. Encoded protein: CSVGLAVNTGELFF.

About this clone itself: An end of the junction differs from the germline gene, which may be a read error. This sequence joins TRBV3-1 (or the pseudogene TRBV3-2) and TRBJ1-2, with TRBD1 matching over 8 bases. Germline V gene data show CDR1 as LGHDT and CDR2 as YNNKEL (reference sequence). This CDR3 region has 17 residues. The CDR3 DNA follows: TGTGCCAGCAGCGAAGACATCAGGGGGCGCGGGAACTATGGCTACACCTTC. Amino acid sequence: CASSEDIRGRGNYGYTF.

This chain links TRBV5-4 with TRBJ1-2; tentative D call: TRBD1 (5 bases). Germline assignment: CDR1 SGHNT and CDR2 YYREEE (reference sequence). Trimming left V 4 bases short and J 2 bases short, with 18 bases between. CDR3 size: 16 residues. The CDR3 loop is CASSPSTGGVNYGYTF. DNA for the CDR3: TGTGCCAGCAGCCCGTCAACGGGGGGGGTAAACTATGGCTACACCTTC.

This chain connects TRBV18 to TRBJ2-3; D is undetermined. CDR1 is KGHSH, CDR2 LQKENI, per germline. The CDR3 contains 15 residues. The ends were cut back, 3 bases at V and 0 bases at J, with 10 bases in the middle. The CDR3 loop reads CASSPEATSTDTQYF. CDR3 DNA: TGTGCCAGCTCACCGGAAGCGACTAGCACAGATACGCAGTATTTT. Together with reference TRBV18 and TRBJ2-3, the CDR3 gives the full variable domain: NAGVMQNPRHLVRRRGQEARLRCSPMKGHSHVYWYRQLPEEGLKFMVYLQKENIIDESGMPKERFSAEFPKEGPSILRIQQVVRGDSAAYFCASSPEATSTDTQYFGPGTRLTVL.

This sequence joins TRBV5-1 and TRBJ2-4, with D possibly TRBD1 on 5 matching bases. Trimming removed 4 bases from V and 6 bases from J, with 11 bases in between. The CDR3 consists of 13 residues. The germline CDR1 and CDR2 sequences are SGHRS and YFSETQ. CDR3: CASSEMQGNIQYF. CDR3 coding DNA: TGCGCCAGCAGCGAAATGCAGGGAAACATTCAGTACTTC. The variable domain in full, with the rest retrieved from reference TRBV5-1 and TRBJ2-4, is KAGVTQTPRYLIKTRGQQVTLSCSPISGHRSVSWYQQTPGQGLQFLFEYFSETQRNKGNFPGRFSGRQFSNSRSEMNVSTLELGDSALYLCASSEMQGNIQYFGAGTRLSVL.

The chain uses TRBV5-5 and TRBJ2-7; D is undetermined. Germline V gene data show CDR1 as SGHKS and CDR2 as YYEKEE (reference sequence). This CDR3 is 14 amino acids long. V gave up 0 bases and J gave up 2 bases, with 9 bases separating them. The CDR3 nucleotides read TGTGCCAGCAGCTTGGGAGCGAATCCCTACGAGCAGTACTTC. Its translation: CASSLGANPYEQYF.

This clone was found a few times. The chain is built from TRBV29-1 and TRBJ1-2; TRBD1 aligns across 12 bases. Per germline, CDR1 SQVTM and CDR2 ANQGSEA. With 6 bases clipped from V and 6 bases from J, the junction kept 20 bases outside the gene matches. CDR3 length equals 18 residues. The CDR3 loop is CSVPHSGQGAFWNNGYTF. CDR3 sequence (DNA): TGCAGCGTACCACACTCGGGACAGGGGGCATTCTGGAATAATGGCTACACCTTC.

This clone was seen only once. The chain combines TRBV19 with TRBJ1-6; D not resolved. The V gene lost 6 bases and the J gene lost 6 bases, with 15 bases spanning the gap. The CDR3 is made up of 15 amino acids. Germline V gives CDR1 LNHDA, CDR2 SQIVND (reference sequence). CDR3 nucleotides: TGTGCCAGTAGCCTCGCGGGCCGTTCTAATTCACCCCTCCACTTT. Protein: CASSLAGRSNSPLHF.

The chain uses TRBV5-1 and TRBJ2-1; tentatively, D is TRBD2 (6 bases). CDR3 size: 14 residues. Germline-derived CDR1 and CDR2 are SGHRS and YFSETQ. Trimming removed 5 bases at V and 1 base at J, with 10 bases between. The CDR3 DNA reads TGCGCCAGCAGTAGGGACTTGTCCTACAATGAGCAGTTCTTC. Translation gives CASSRDLSYNEQFF.

J is TRBJ1-4 and V is TRBV7-6; the D is unclear. Trimming removed 5 bases from V and 14 bases from J, with 21 bases in between. Germline CDR1 and CDR2: SGHVS and FNYEAQ. The CDR3 is made up of 14 amino acids. Here the CDR3 reads CASSLAGSSSWLFF. As DNA, the CDR3 is TGTGCCAGCAGCCTCGCCGGGAGTTCCTCGTGGCTGTTTTTT.

The V and J genes are TRBV3-1 (or the pseudogene TRBV3-2) and TRBJ2-1; the match to TRBD2 covers 9 bases. Germline assignment: CDR1 LGHDT and CDR2 YNNKEL (reference sequence). V was clipped by 1 base and J by 6 bases; unmatched bases: 4. There are 15 residues in the CDR3. CDR3 in amino acids: CASSQGLAAGNEQFF. The CDR3, as DNA: TGTGCCAGCAGCCAAGGACTAGCGGCAGGCAATGAGCAGTTCTTC.

V is TRBV7-3 and J is TRBJ2-2; weak D call: TRBD2 (5 bases). The V gene lost 5 bases and the J gene lost 5 bases, with 15 bases spanning the gap. Germline CDR1 reads SGHTA; CDR2 reads FQGTGA. The CDR3 sequence is 15 residues long. CDR3 loop: CASSPRPRGTGELFF. CDR3 nucleotide sequence: TGTGCCAGCAGCCCCCGGCCTCGCGGGACCGGGGAGCTGTTTTTT.